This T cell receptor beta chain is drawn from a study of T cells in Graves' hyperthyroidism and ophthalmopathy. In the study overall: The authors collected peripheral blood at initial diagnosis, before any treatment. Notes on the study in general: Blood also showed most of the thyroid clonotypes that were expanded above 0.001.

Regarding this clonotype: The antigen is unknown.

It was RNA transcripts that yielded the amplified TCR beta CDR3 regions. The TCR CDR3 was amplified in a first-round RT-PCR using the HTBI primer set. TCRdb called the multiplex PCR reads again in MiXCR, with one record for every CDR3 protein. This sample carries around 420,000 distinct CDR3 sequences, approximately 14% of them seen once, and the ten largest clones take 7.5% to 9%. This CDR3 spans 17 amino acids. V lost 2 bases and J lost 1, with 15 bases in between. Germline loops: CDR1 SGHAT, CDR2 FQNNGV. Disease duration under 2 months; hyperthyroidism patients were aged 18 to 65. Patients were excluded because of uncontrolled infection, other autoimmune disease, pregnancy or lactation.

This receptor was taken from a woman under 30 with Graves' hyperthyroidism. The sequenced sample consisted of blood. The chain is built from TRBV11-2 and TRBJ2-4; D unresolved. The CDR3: CASSLKASLRAKNIQYF. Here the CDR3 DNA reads TGTGCCAGCAGCTTAAAGGCCTCCCTCCGCGCCAAAAACATTCAGTACTTC.